A single sample gave rise to the 27 T cell receptor beta chains below, sequenced in a study of spatial heterogeneity in lung cancer. Time point noted: sample taken at primary tumor resection. Whole RNA obtained from tumor, nontumor lung or frozen PBMC underwent sequencing without sorting. TCRdb called the 5' RACE reads again in MiXCR, with one record for every CDR3 protein. This table holds roughly 82,000 distinct CDR3 sequences, roughly 12% found once. The sequencing used PBMCs, collected at surgery. The receptor source for this set is a male donor with early-stage non-small cell lung cancer.

The rearrangement uses TRBV6-5 and TRBJ1-6; 10 bases align to TRBD1. This CDR3 has 14 amino acids. The V gene's germline CDR1 is MNHEY and CDR2 SVGAGI. V lost 6 bases and J lost 10; bases outside the gene matches: 6. CDR3 in amino acids: CASSIDRGRSPLHF. For the CDR3, the DNA is TGTGCCAGCAGCATCGACAGGGGGCGGTCACCCCTCCACTTT.

This chain links TRBV19 with TRBJ1-5; D is undetermined. Trimming left V 3 bases short and J 0 bases short, with 9 bases between. The germline V gene encodes CDR1 LNHDA and CDR2 SQIVND (reference sequence). CDR3 length: 15 residues. The DNA for the CDR3 is TGTGCCAGTAGTATTGGCATACATAGCAATCAGCCCCAGCATTTT. This translates into CASSIGIHSNQPQHF.

This clonotype was detected a few times. The chain has TRBV2 and TRBJ2-3, with no clear D. Germline values: CDR1 SNHLY, CDR2 FYNNEI. V was trimmed by 4 bases and J by 0 bases, leaving 8 bases between them. This CDR3 spans 14 amino acids. CDR3 nucleotide sequence: TGTGCCAGCAGTGTCCAGCTTAGCACAGATACGCAGTATTTT. It encodes CASSVQLSTDTQYF.

The genes are TRBV6-5 and TRBJ2-7; D may match TRBD1 or TRBD2 (5 bases each). CDR1 is MNHEY and CDR2 is SVGAGI in the germline V gene. With 6 bases removed from V and 3 bases from J, the gap between germline ends came to 15 bases. This CDR3 spans 14 amino acids. CDR3 in DNA: TGTGCCAGCAGCCCCAGGGCCGGGGACTACGAGCAGTACTTC. Translated, it gives CASSPRAGDYEQYF.

A few counts support this clonotype. V and J are TRBV14 and TRBJ1-6; possibly TRBD1 for D (6 bases). The CDR3 is 15 residues long. In germline, CDR1 is SGHDN, CDR2 FVKESK. V was pared by 0 bases and J by 8 bases, with 11 bases between. DNA of the CDR3: TGTGCCAGCAGCCAAGATCTGCCAGGGGATTCACCCCTCCACTTT. Translating it yields CASSQDLPGDSPLHF.

This rearrangement joins TRBV7-2 to TRBJ2-5; no clear D gene. V shed 5 bases and J shed 0 bases, with 10 bases lying between them. This CDR3 spans 14 amino acids. Germline CDR1 and CDR2: SGHTA and FQGNSA. CDR3 protein: CASSPRAYQETQYF. The CDR3 DNA sequence: TGTGCCAGCAGCCCCCGGGCTTACCAAGAGACCCAGTACTTC.

This clonotype showed up just a few times. The chain carries TRBV29-1 and TRBJ2-5; no clear D. Trimming took 4 bases from V and 2 from J, leaving 11 bases between them. The CDR3 runs 13 residues. From germline, CDR1 is SQVTM and CDR2 ANQGSEA. The CDR3: CSVGRAIQETQYF. The DNA of the CDR3 is TGCAGCGTTGGCCGGGCTATACAAGAGACCCAGTACTTC.

A few counts support this clonotype. The chain employs TRBV3-1 and TRBJ2-7; the match to TRBD1 covers 7 bases. The CDR3 spans 13 residues. Germline V gene sequence: CDR1 LGHDT, CDR2 YNNKEL (reference sequence). V was clipped by 4 bases and J by 3 bases; unmatched bases: 3. CDR3 in DNA: TGTGCCAGCAGCCGTGGACAGGACTACGAGCAGTACTTC. It translates to CASSRGQDYEQYF.

This chain links TRBV7-6 with TRBJ2-5; tentative D call: TRBD2 (7 bases). V gave up 5 bases and J gave up 5 bases, with 18 bases separating them. The germline gives CDR1 SGHVS, CDR2 FNYEAQ. This CDR3 region has 15 residues. The CDR3 protein is CASSARLAQGETQYF. For the CDR3, the DNA is TGTGCCAGCAGCGCCCGACTAGCCCAGGGGGAGACCCAGTACTTC. Supplemented by reference TRBV7-6 and TRBJ2-5, the full variable domain reads GAGVSQSPRYKVTKRGQDVALRCDPISGHVSLYWYRQALGQGPEFLTYFNYEAQQDKSGLPNDRFSAERPEGSISTLTIQRTEQRDSAMYRCASSARLAQGETQYFGPGTRLLVL.

This clonotype was detected only a few times. The chain combines TRBV7-2 with TRBJ2-5, with D possibly being TRBD2 (6 bases). The CDR3 contains 13 residues. Per the germline V gene, CDR1 is SGHTA and CDR2 is FQGNSA. V was shortened by 8 bases and J by 5 bases, with 15 bases between the two germline ends. CDR3 residues: CASGGSGRETQYF. The CDR3 nucleotides read TGTGCCAGCGGGGGGAGTGGCAGGGAGACCCAGTACTTC.

Ten or more counts support this clonotype. This chain links TRBV20-1 with TRBJ2-1; D is undetermined. This CDR3 region has 11 residues. CDR1 and CDR2 from the germline V gene are DFQATT and SNEGSKA (reference sequence). The ends were cut back, 5 bases at V and 6 bases at J, with 8 bases in the middle. The CDR3 sequence is CSAPGLNEQFF. CDR3 DNA sequence: TGCAGTGCTCCCGGCCTCAATGAGCAGTTCTTC.

This clonotype was picked up one time. This chain uses TRBV27 with TRBJ2-3; D might be TRBD1 or TRBD2, each matching 6 bases. The length of the CDR3 is 15 residues. Germline CDR1 and CDR2: MNHEY and SMNVEV (reference sequence). Trimming removed 4 bases at V and 0 bases at J, with 11 bases between. CDR3 sequence reads: CASSWGAVSTDTQYF. The CDR3, as DNA: TGTGCCAGCAGTTGGGGGGCAGTTAGCACAGATACGCAGTATTTT.

The V call is TRBV28, the J call TRBJ1-4; 8 bases map to TRBD1. V lost 4 bases to trimming and J lost 11 bases; unmatched junction nucleotides: 12. The germline V gene encodes CDR1 MDHEN and CDR2 SYDVKM. CDR3 length: 15 amino acids. In DNA form, the CDR3 reads TGTGCCAGCAGTTCTGGGACAGGCGAGAGGGGGAAACTGTTTTTT. It encodes CASSSGTGERGKLFF.

This chain joins TRBV5-1 and TRBJ2-3, with D perhaps given as TRBD1 or TRBD2 (6 bases each). The germline V and J ends were trimmed by 0 bases and 2 bases, with 13 bases remaining between them. The CDR3 has 16 residues. Germline assignment: CDR1 SGHRS and CDR2 YFSETQ. The CDR3 spells CASSLEGGATTDTQYF. For the CDR3, the DNA is TGCGCCAGCAGCTTGGAGGGGGGAGCCACCACAGATACGCAGTATTTT.

This clonotype was counted ten times or more. This sequence joins TRBV3-1 and TRBJ1-1; a possible D gene is TRBD1 (6 bases). The germline gives CDR1 LGHDT, CDR2 YNNKEL (reference sequence). The CDR3 is made up of 14 amino acids. V gave up 3 bases and J gave up 6 bases, with 14 bases separating them. In DNA, the CDR3 is TGTGCCAGCAGCCATAGTACAGGGTTCGCTGAAGCTTTCTTT. Translating gives CASSHSTGFAEAFF. The full variable domain, with the rest looked up from reference TRBV3-1 and TRBJ1-1, is DTAVSQTPKYLVTQMGNDKSIKCEQNLGHDTMYWYKQDSKKFLKIMFSYNNKELIINETVPNRFSPKSPDKAHLNLHINSLELGDSAVYFCASSHSTGFAEAFFGQGTRLTVV.

This clonotype was seen more than once but under ten times. CDR3 region: CASSKGDGEKLFF. As DNA, the CDR3 is TGTGCCAGCAGCAAAGGGGACGGAGAAAAACTGTTTTTT. The chain is built from TRBV21-1 and TRBJ1-4; no check of the table's D call, TRBD1, against the DNA was made. TRBV21-1 is given as a pseudogene. The CDR3 covers 13 residues.

The chain joins TRBV19 to TRBJ2-7; 7 bases align to TRBD1. Germline CDR1 reads LNHDA; CDR2 reads SQIVND (reference sequence). The CDR3 runs 13 residues. V was clipped by 9 bases and J by 7 bases; unmatched bases: 12. The CDR3 coding sequence is TGTGCCAGCGCTTGGGACAGTGAGGAGGAGCAGTACTTC. Translated: CASAWDSEEEQYF.

This chain links TRBV3-1 with TRBJ2-1; D assignment may be TRBD1 or TRBD2 (5 bases each). From germline, CDR1 is LGHDT and CDR2 YNNKEL (reference sequence). The CDR3 has 15 residues. Trimming removed 4 bases from V and 6 bases from J, with 16 bases in between. CDR3 nucleotide sequence: TGTGCCAGCAGCCTCGGCGCAGGGAGCGGCAATGAGCAGTTCTTC. This translates into CASSLGAGSGNEQFF.

V and J are TRBV25-1 and TRBJ1-6; TRBD1 matches at 8 bases. The V gene's germline CDR1 is MGHDK and CDR2 SYGVNS. The junction had 4 bases not matched to a gene; V was cut back by 7 bases and J by 8 bases. The CDR3 runs 13 residues. CDR3 sequence reads: CASTDRDHSPLHF. CDR3 sequence (DNA): TGTGCCAGCACGGACAGGGATCATTCACCCCTCCACTTT.

This clonotype showed up many times. The chain employs TRBV7-9 and TRBJ2-4; D assignment may be TRBD1 or TRBD2 (5 bases each). The CDR3 has 15 residues. Germline lookup yields CDR1 SEHNR and CDR2 FQNEAQ (reference sequence). V lost 1 base, J lost 6 bases, and 13 bases lay in between. The CDR3 sequence is CASSLGSVGTNIQYF. The DNA of the CDR3 is TGTGCCAGCAGCTTAGGCAGCGTCGGGACAAACATTCAGTACTTC.

This clonotype appeared a few times. This chain uses TRBV27 with TRBJ2-7, with TRBD1 identical over 7 bases. This CDR3 contains 16 residues. Germline assignment: CDR1 MNHEY and CDR2 SMNVEV (reference sequence). V lost 5 bases to trimming and J lost 2 bases; unmatched junction nucleotides: 12. CDR3 sequence: CASSPWSPGQTYEQYF. In nucleotides, the CDR3 is TGTGCCAGCAGTCCCTGGTCTCCGGGACAGACCTACGAGCAGTACTTC.

As concerns this clonotype: Compared with germline, one end of the junction differs, possibly owing to a read error. This rearrangement joins TRBV24-1 to TRBJ1-1, with a tentative D call TRBD1 (6 bases). The V gene's germline CDR1 is KGHDR and CDR2 SFDVKD. This CDR3 region has 14 residues. The CDR3 nucleotides read TGTGCCATCAGTGGCAGGGGATTGGACACTGAAGCTTTCTTT. Protein sequence: CAISGRGLDTEAFF.

The sample holds one count of this clonotype. The V and J genes are TRBV20-1 and TRBJ2-3; TRBD2 agrees at 8 bases. Germline values: CDR1 DFQATT, CDR2 SNEGSKA (reference sequence). CDR3 size: 15 residues. The junction had 8 bases not matched to a gene; V was cut back by 2 bases and J by 4 bases. This CDR3 is CSARSRSGRADTQYF. CDR3 nucleotides: TGCAGTGCTAGATCCCGCTCCGGGAGGGCAGATACGCAGTATTTT.

This clonotype showed up many times. This chain uses TRBV21-1 with TRBJ1-5. TRBV21-1 constitutes a pseudogene. The CDR3 totals 11 residues. The CDR3 is CASSRDQPQHF. The CDR3 nucleotides are TGTGCCAGCAGCAGGGATCAGCCCCAGCATTTT.

This clonotype has ten or more counts. The J gene is TRBJ1-5, the V gene TRBV12-3 or TRBV12-4, with D tentatively TRBD1 (6 bases). Between the trimmed V and J ends, which lost 7 bases and 6 bases, there was a span of 10 bases. The CDR3 has 12 residues. This CDR3 reads CASTGGIQPQHF. The CDR3 coding sequence is TGTGCCAGCACCGGGGGCATTCAGCCCCAGCATTTT.

This clonotype was counted a few times. The gene calls are TRBV9 and TRBJ2-7; 8 bases fit TRBD1. The CDR3 is 13 amino acids. Germline values: CDR1 SGDLS, CDR2 YYNGEE. Trimming removed 5 bases from V and 4 bases from J; junction bases left unmatched: 5. The CDR3 DNA reads as TGTGCCAGCAGTGCCGGGACAGGTTACGAGCAGTACTTC. This translates into CASSAGTGYEQYF.

The chain recombines TRBV2 with TRBJ2-7, with 8 nucleotides matching TRBD1. The CDR3 contains 14 residues. The germline CDR1 and CDR2 sequences are SNHLY and FYNNEI. The J segment lost 11 bases and the V segment lost 2 bases, leaving 11 bases of the junction unmatched. The CDR3 nucleotides read TGTGCCAGCAGTGAACTCCCGCCGGGACAGGAGGAGTACTTC. Its protein product is CASSELPPGQEEYF.